Listed below are T cell receptor beta chains from one sample, sequenced in a study of blood T cell repertoires in COVID-19. Libraries were prepared by immunoSEQ multiplex PCR; TCRdb keeps only in-frame clonotypes and omits some of them. The profile covers some 150,000 clones, with 75% to 80% appearing a single time and roughly 10% taken by the ten largest. The specimen was peripheral blood. Receptor source: a woman aged 45-65 years with active or convalescent COVID-19. CDR3s include the opening cysteine and the closing phenylalanine or tryptophan. The D gene is left open where the match is weak.

D	V	CDR3
.	TRBV5-1	CASSLGRTQETQYF
TRBD1	TRBV18	CASSPSGGYTYEQYF
TRBD2	TRBV5-6	CASSPAGTRRVETQYF
TRBD2	TRBV7-9	CASSLAGRAVFQETQYF
TRBD1	TRBV5-1	CASSLSGQDNQPQHF
.	TRBV4-2	CASSPSTYEQYF
TRBD2	TRBV19	CASSQTSGRTEEQYF
TRBD2	TRBV7-8	CASSPSGTSGGTQYF
.	TRBV9	CASSVAWATDTQYF
.	TRBV2	CASGRDSFTDTQYF
TRBD1	TRBV7-2	CASSLEGAPGVSGNTIYF
.	TRBV11-2	CASGTGRNLEAFF
.	TRBV6-6	CASSRPRVITQGPANTGELFF
.	TRBV9	CASGDSSGNTIYF
.	TRBV27	CASSFGPGNGYTF
.	TRBV2	CASRDTGTQYF
.	TRBV30	CAWNAGPGAEAFF
TRBD1	TRBV19	CASTQTGDAYEQYF
.	TRBV11-2	CASSPLGGREKLFF
TRBD1	TRBV29-1	CSVRPGQASYEQYF
TRBD1	TRBV6-5	CASRVRGLYEQYF
TRBD1	TRBV19	CASSLPGQNGYTF
.	TRBV28	CATQGSYNSPLHF
.	TRBV7-9	CASSLQDSTNSPLHF
TRBD2	TRBV7-2	CASSSWGLAMNEQYF
TRBD1	TRBV7-9	CASSYSGTGTEQYF
.	TRBV5-6	CASSPLLSTDTQYF
.	TRBV21-1	CASSPGGTGNTIYF
TRBD2	TRBV7-2	CASSLARTSGVSTDTQYF
TRBD1	TRBV6-5	CASSKDRGGNQPQHF
.	TRBV5-1	CASSLDPGGGTEAFF
.	TRBV7-2	CASSLDVRVGEQFF
TRBD1	TRBV2	CASMDRENQPQHF
TRBD1	TRBV12-3/TRBV12-4	CASRPGQDEAFF
.	TRBV15	CATSRDQPGGGSYNEQFF
TRBD1	TRBV7-8	CASSLGGRGKTNEKLFF